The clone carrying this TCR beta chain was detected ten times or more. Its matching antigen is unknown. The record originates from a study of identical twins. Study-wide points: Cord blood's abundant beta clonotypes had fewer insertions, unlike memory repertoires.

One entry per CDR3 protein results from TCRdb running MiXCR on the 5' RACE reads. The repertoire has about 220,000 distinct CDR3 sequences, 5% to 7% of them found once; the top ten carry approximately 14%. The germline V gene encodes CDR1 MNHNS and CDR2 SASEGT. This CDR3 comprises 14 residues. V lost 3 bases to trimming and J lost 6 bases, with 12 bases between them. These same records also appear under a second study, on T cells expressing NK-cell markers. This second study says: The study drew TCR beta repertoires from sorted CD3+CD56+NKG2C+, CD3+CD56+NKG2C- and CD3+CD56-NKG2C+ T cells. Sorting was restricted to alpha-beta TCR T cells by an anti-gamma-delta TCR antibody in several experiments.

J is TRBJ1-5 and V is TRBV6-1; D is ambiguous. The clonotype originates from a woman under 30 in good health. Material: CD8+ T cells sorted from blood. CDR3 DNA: TGTGCCAGCAGTGACGGAACGGGGTTTCAGCCCCAGCATTTT. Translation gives CASSDGTGFQPQHF.